This TCR beta chain derives from a study of vaccination and CD4 T cells after COVID-19. General study points: Spike mono-reactivity marked 304 of 307 vaccine-specific clones in convalescent patients.

Turning to this clonotype: Its antigen is as yet unknown.

Treatment of the sample: approximately nine-day PBMC culture with coronavirus spike peptide pools or control peptides (ViraFEST assay). ViraFEST grew antigen-specific T cells using peptide pools, then sequenced TCRs. Every well contained approximately 2 million PBMCs, which were grown with about 9.3 IU/ml IL-2 and 8.5 to 10 ug/ml peptide pools. Sequence data for DNA of cultured CD4+ T cells were generated by the Oncomine TCR Beta short-read assay. Genomic DNA was isolated from CD4+ T cells that had been cultured. TCRdb analysed the PCR reads with MiXCR anew, one entry per CDR3 protein. The sample shows some 20,000 distinct CDR3 sequences, over 55% of them seen only once. The TCR sequence derives from a human donor who had recovered from COVID-19. The sample was CD4+ T cells from blood, cultured in vitro.

CDR3 amino acids: CATSRGSTDTQYF. The CDR3 DNA is TGTGCCACCAGTCGGGGAAGCACAGATACGCAGTATTTT. The chain combines TRBV24-1 with TRBJ2-3, with D possibly matching TRBD2 (5 bases). Germline lookup yields CDR1 KGHDR and CDR2 SFDVKD. Trimming pared 6 bases from V and 0 bases from J, leaving 6 bases between. This CDR3 is 13 amino acids long.